This TCR beta chain was obtained from a study of CDR3 diversity in severe acne. TCRdb redid the calling of the PCR reads with MiXCR, one entry per CDR3 protein. The repertoire holds approximately 80,000 distinct CDR3 sequences, with under 65% as singletons. Germline CDR1 and CDR2: MGHDK and SYGVNS. There are 14 residues in the CDR3. Trimming removed 6 bases from V and 1 base from J, with 13 bases in between. The chain couples TRBV25-1 to TRBJ2-7, with a tentative D call TRBD1 (5 bases). The receptor was isolated from a male donor in good health, without acne. Material: blood. The DNA of the CDR3 is TGTGCCAGCAGCCAGGACGACAGATCCTACGAGCAGTACTTC. Its protein product is CASSQDDRSYEQYF.